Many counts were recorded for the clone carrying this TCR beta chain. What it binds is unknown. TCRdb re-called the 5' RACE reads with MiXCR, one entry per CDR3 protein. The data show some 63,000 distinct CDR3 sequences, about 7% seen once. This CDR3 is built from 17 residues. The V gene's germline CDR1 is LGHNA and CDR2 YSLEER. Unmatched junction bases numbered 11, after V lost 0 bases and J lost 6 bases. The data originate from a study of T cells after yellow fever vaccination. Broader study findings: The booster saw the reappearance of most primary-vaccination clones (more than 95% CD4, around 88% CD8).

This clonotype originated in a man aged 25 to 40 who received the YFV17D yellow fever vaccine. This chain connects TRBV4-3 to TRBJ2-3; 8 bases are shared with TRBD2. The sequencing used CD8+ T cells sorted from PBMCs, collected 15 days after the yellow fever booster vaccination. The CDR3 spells CASSQDPPSGSRDTQYF. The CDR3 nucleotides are TGCGCCAGCAGCCAAGATCCTCCCAGCGGGAGCAGGGATACGCAGTATTTT.